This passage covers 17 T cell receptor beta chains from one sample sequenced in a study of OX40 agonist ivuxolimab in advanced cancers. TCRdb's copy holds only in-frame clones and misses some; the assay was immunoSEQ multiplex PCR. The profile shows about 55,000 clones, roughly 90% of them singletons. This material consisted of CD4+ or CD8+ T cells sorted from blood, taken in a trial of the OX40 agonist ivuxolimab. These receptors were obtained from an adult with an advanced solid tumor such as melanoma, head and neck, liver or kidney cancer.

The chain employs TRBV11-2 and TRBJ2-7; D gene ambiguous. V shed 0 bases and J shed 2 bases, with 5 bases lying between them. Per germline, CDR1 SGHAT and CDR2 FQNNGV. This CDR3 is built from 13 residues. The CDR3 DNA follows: TGTGCCAGCAGCTTAGATATCACCTACGAGCAGTACTTC. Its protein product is CASSLDITYEQYF.

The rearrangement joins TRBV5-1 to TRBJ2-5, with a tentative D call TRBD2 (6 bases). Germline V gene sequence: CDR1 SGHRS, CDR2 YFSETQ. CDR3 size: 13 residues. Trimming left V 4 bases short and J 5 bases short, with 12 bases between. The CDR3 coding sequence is TGCGCCAGCAGCGTGGAGGGCCGGGAGACCCAGTACTTC. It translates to CASSVEGRETQYF.

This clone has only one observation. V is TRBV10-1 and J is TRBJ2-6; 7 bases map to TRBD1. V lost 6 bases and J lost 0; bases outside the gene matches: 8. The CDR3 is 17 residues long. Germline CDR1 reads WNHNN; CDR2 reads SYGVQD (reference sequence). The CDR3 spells CASRTGDRPSGANVLTF. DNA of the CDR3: TGCGCCAGCAGAACCGGGGACAGACCCTCTGGGGCCAACGTCCTGACTTTC.

In DNA, the CDR3 is TGTGCCAGCTCACAGAACAGCAGAGCTAGCACAGATACGCAGTATTTT. Protein product: CASSQNSRASTDTQYF. The chain couples TRBV18 to TRBJ2-3; no reliable D call. V was trimmed by 4 bases and J by 0 bases, leaving 14 bases between them. Germline V lookup: CDR1 KGHSH, CDR2 LQKENI. The CDR3 runs 16 residues.

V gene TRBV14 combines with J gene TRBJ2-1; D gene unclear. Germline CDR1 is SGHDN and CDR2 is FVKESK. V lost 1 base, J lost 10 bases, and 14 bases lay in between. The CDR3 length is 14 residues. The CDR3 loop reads CASSQGRHAWEQFF. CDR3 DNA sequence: TGTGCCAGCAGCCAAGGACGACATGCCTGGGAGCAGTTCTTC.

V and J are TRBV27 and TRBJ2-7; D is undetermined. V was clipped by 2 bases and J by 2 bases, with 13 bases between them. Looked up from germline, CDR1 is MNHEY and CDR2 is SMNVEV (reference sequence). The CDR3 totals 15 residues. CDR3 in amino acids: CASSLKGPGAYEQYF. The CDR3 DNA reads TGTGCCAGCAGTTTAAAAGGCCCTGGAGCCTACGAGCAGTACTTC.

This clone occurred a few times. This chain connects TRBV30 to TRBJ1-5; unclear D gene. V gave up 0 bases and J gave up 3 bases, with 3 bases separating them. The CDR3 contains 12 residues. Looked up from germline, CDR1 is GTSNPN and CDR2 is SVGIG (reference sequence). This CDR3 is CAWSVHNQPQHF. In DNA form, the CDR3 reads TGTGCCTGGAGTGTACACAATCAGCCCCAGCATTTT. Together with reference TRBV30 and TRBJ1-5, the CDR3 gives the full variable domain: SQTIHQWPATLVQPVGSPLSLECTVEGTSNPNLYWYRQAAGRGLQLLFYSVGIGQISSEVPQNLSASRPQDRQFILSSKKLLLSDSGFYLCAWSVHNQPQHFGDGTRLSIL.

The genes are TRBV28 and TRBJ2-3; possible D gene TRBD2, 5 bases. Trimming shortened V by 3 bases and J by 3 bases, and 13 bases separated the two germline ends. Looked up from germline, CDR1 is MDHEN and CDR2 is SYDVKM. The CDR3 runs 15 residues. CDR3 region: CASSFTSVGTDTQYF. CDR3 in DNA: TGTGCCAGCAGTTTCACTAGTGTAGGTACAGATACGCAGTATTTT.

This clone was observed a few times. The CDR3 loop is CASSDPWGPNEKLFF. Here the CDR3 DNA reads TGTGCCAGCAGTGACCCCTGGGGACCTAATGAAAAACTGTTTTTT. The J gene is TRBJ1-4, the V gene TRBV2; the D gene is possibly TRBD1 (5 bases). CDR1 SNHLY and CDR2 FYNNEI come from the germline V gene. Trimming pared 3 bases from V and 3 bases from J, leaving 11 bases between. The length of the CDR3 is 15 residues.

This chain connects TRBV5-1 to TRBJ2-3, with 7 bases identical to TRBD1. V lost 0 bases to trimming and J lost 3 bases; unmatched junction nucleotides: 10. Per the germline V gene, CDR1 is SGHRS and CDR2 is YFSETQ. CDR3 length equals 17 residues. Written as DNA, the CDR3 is TGCGCCAGCAGCTTGGCCGAATGGACAGGTGGGACAGATACGCAGTATTTT. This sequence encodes CASSLAEWTGGTDTQYF.

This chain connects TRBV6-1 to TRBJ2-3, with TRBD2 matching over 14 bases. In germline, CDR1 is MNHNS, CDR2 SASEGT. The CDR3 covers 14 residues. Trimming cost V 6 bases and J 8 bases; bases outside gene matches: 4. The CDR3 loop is CASRGTSGSTTQYF. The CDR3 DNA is TGTGCCAGCAGGGGGACTAGCGGGAGCACTACGCAGTATTTT.

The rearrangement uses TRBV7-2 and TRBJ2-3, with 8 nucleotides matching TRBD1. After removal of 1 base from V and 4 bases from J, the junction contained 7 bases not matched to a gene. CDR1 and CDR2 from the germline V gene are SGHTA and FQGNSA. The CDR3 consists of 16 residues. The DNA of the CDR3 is TGTGCCAGCAGCTTAGGGTCAGGGGGCGTAGCAGATACGCAGTATTTT. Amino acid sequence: CASSLGSGGVADTQYF.

CDR3 residues: CASSQDRNEQFF. The CDR3 nucleotides read TGTGCCAGTAGTCAAGACAGGAATGAGCAGTTCTTC. The rearrangement uses TRBV19 and TRBJ2-1; possibly TRBD1 for D (6 bases). CDR3 size: 12 residues. CDR1 is LNHDA, CDR2 SQIVND, per germline (reference sequence). Trimming took 5 bases from V and 7 from J, leaving 9 bases between them.

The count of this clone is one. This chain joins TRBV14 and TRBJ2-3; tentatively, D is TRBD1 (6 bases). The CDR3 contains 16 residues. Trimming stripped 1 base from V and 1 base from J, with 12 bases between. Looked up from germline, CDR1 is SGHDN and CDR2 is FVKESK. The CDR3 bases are TGTGCCAGCAGCCAAGGAACAGGGTCAGGCACAGATACGCAGTATTTT. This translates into CASSQGTGSGTDTQYF.

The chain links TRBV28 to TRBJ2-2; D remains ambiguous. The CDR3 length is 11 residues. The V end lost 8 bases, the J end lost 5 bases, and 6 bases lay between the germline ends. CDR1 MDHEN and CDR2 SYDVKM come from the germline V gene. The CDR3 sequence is CASAKTGELFF. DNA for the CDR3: TGTGCCAGCGCTAAGACCGGGGAGCTGTTTTTT.

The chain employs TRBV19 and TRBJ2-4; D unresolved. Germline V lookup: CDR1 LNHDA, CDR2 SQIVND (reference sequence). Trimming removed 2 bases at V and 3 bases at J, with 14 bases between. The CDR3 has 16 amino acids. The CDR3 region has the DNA TGTGCCAGTAGTATAAGTCAGCTGGATGGCAAAAACATTCAGTACTTC. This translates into CASSISQLDGKNIQYF.

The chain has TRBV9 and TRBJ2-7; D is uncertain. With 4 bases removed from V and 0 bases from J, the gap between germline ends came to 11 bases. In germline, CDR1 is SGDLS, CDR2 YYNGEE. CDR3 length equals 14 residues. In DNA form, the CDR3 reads TGTGCCAGCAGCTTCCGACGGTTCTCCTACGAGCAGTACTTC. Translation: CASSFRRFSYEQYF.